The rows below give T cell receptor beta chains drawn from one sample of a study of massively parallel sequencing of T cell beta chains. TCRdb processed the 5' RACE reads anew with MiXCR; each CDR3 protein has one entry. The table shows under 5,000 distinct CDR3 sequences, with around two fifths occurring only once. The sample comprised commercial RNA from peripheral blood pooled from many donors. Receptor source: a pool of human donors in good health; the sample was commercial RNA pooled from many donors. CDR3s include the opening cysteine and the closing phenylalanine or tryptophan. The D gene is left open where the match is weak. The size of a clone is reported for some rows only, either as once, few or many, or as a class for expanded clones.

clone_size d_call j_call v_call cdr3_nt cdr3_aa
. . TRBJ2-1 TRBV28 TGTGCCAGCAGTTACAGGGACACGGATGAGCAGTTCTTC CASSYRDTDEQFF
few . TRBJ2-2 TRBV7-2 TGTGCCAGCAGCTTACGGTCAACAGACACCGGGGAGCTGTTTTTT CASSLRSTDTGELFF
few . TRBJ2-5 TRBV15 TGTGCCACCAGCAGAGTGGGGGGAGAGACCCAGTACTTC CATSRVGGETQYF
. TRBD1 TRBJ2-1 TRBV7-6 TGTGCCAGTTCCCGGGGACAGGGGAGTGAGCAGTTCTTC CASSRGQGSEQFF
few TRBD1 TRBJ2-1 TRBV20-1 TGCAGTGCTCAAACAGGGGGCGCCTACAATGAGCAGTTCTTC CSAQTGGAYNEQFF
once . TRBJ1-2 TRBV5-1 TGCGCCAGCAGCTTGGGTCACAGCCAGGGTGGCTACACCTTC CASSLGHSQGGYTF
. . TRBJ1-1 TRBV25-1 TGTGCCAGCCGGGACAATCTGAACACTGAAGCTTTCTTT CASRDNLNTEAFF
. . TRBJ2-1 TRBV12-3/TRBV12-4 TGTGCCAGCAGTTCCCCGTTGGGTGAGCAGTTCTTC CASSSPLGEQFF
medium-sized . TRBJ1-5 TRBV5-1 TGCGCCAGCAGCTTGGAAGGGGATCGGCCCCAGCATTTT CASSLEGDRPQHF
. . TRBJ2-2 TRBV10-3 TGTGCCATCAGTGAGTCGACCGCCGGGGAGCTGTTTTTT CAISESTAGELFF
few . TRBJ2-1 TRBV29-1 TGCAGCGTTGATCCTAGGCGGGGCTCCAATGAGCAGTTCTTC CSVDPRRGSNEQFF
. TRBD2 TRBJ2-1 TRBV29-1 TGCAGCGGTGGACTAGCGGGAGGCTATGAGCAGTTCTTC CSGGLAGGYEQFF
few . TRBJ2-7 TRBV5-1 TGCGCCAGCGTCGGGACTTCAGGAGAGCAGTACTTC CASVGTSGEQYF
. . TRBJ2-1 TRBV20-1 TGCAGTGCTGGAAGGGGGGGGGCGTTCAATGAGCAGTTCTTC CSAGRGGAFNEQFF
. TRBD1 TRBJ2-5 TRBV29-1 TGCAGCGTTGAAGATCGGGACAGGGCCGAACAAGAGACCCAGTACTTC CSVEDRDRAEQETQYF
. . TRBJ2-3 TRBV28 TGTGCCAGCAGTTTTGGAGTCCCCAGCACAGATACGCAGTATTTT CASSFGVPSTDTQYF
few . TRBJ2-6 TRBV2 TGTGCCAGCAGTGCTGGGGCCAACGTCCTGACTTTC CASSAGANVLTF